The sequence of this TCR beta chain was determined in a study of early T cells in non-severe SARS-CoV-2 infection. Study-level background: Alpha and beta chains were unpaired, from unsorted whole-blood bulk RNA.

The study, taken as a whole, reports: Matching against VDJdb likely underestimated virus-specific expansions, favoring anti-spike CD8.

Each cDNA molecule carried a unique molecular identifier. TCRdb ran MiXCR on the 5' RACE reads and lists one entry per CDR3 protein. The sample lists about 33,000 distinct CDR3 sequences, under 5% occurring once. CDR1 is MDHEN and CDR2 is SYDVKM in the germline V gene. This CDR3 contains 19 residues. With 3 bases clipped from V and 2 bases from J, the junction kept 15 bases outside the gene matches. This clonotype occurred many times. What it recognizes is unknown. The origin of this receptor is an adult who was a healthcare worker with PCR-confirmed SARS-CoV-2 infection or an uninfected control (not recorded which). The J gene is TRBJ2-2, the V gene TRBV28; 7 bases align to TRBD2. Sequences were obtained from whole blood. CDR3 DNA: TGTGCCAGCAGTTTCCGCTGGAGTGCCACTAGCGTAAACACCGGGGAGCTGTTTTTT. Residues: CASSFRWSATSVNTGELFF.